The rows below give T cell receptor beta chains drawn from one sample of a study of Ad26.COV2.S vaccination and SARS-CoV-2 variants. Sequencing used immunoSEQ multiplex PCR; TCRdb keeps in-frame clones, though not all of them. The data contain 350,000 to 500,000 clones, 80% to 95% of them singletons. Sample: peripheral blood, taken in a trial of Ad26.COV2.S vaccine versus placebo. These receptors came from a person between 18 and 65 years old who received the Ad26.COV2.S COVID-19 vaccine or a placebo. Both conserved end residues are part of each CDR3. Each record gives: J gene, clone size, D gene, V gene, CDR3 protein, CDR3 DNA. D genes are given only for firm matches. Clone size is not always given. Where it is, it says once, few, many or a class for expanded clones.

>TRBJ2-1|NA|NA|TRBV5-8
CASSFHWGYNEQFF
TGTGCCAGCAGCTTCCACTGGGGCTACAATGAGCAGTTCTTC
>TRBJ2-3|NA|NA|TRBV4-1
CASSQERADTQYF
TGCGCCAGCAGCCAAGAGAGGGCAGATACGCAGTATTTT
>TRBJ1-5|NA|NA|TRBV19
CASSIVDSLKMPQHF
TGTGCCAGTAGTATAGTAGACAGCTTAAAGATGCCCCAGCATTTT
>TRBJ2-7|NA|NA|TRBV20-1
CSASGGRAYEQYF
TGCAGTGCTAGTGGGGGCAGAGCCTACGAGCAGTACTTC
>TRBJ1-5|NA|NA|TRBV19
CASSDRRIANQPQHF
TGTGCCAGTAGTGATAGACGGATAGCAAATCAGCCCCAGCATTTT
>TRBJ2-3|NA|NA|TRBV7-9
CATLPLRGTTDTQYF
TGTGCCACCCTCCCCCTGAGGGGCACCACAGATACGCAGTATTTT
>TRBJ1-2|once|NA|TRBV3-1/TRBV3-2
CASSQDYNTGSGYTF
TGTGCCAGCAGCCAAGATTATAACACCGGGAGTGGCTACACCTTC
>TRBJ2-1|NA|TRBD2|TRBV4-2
CASSQDPSSSGTYNEQFF
TGTGCCAGCAGCCAAGATCCTTCAAGTAGCGGGACCTACAATGAGCAGTTCTTC
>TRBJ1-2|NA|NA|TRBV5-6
CASSLVQLLDNYGYTF
TGTGCCAGCAGCTTGGTGCAGCTACTTGATAACTATGGCTACACCTTC
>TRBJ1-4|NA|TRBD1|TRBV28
CASSSAGGENEKLFF
TGTGCCAGCAGTTCCGCAGGGGGCGAGAATGAAAAACTGTTTTTT
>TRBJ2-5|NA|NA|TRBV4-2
CASSQDITFYSGSSLPYQETQYF
TGTGCCAGCAGCCAAGACATAACATTTTATAGCGGATCCTCCTTACCGTACCAAGAGACCCAGTACTTC
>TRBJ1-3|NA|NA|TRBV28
CASSLYNGGGGNTIYF
TGTGCCAGCAGTTTATACAACGGGGGTGGAGGAAACACCATATATTTT
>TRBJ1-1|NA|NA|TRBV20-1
CSASPGQHEAFF
TGCAGTGCTAGTCCCGGTCAGCATGAAGCTTTCTTT
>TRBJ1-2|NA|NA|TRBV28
CASSHWQGRGGLIINYGYTF
TGTGCCAGCAGCCATTGGCAGGGACGGGGGGGACTAATTATCAACTATGGCTACACCTTC
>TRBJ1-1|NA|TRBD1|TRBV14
CASRHRGIDEAFF
TGTGCCAGCAGGCACAGGGGGATCGATGAAGCTTTCTTT
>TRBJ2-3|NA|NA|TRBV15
CATSRALADTQYF
TGTGCCACCAGCAGGGCCCTAGCGGATACGCAGTATTTT
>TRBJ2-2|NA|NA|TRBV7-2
CASSLLASGTGELFF
TGTGCCAGCAGCTTACTAGCCTCGGGCACCGGGGAGCTGTTTTTT